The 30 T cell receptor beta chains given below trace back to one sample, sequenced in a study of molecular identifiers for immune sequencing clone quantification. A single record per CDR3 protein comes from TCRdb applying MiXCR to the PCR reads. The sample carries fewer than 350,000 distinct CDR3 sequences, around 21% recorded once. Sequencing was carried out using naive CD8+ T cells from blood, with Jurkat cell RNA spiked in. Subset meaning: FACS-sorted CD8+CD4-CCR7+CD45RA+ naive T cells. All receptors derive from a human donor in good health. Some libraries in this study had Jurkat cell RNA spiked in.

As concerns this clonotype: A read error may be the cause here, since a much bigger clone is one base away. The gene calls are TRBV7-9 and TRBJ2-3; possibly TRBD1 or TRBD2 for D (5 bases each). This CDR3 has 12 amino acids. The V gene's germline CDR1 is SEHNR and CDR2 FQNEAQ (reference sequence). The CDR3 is CASSLVDGTQCF. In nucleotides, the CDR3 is TGTGCCAGCAGCTTAGTGGACGGGACGCAGTGTTTT.

The CDR3 DNA is TGCAGTGCCAACTCCGGGACAGAAAGCACAGATACGCAGTATTTT. This encodes CSANSGTESTDTQYF. The gene calls are TRBV20-1 and TRBJ2-3, with 7 nucleotides matching TRBD1. The CDR3 has 15 amino acids. The V gene's germline CDR1 is DFQATT and CDR2 SNEGSKA (reference sequence). V lost 6 bases to trimming and J lost 0 bases; unmatched junction nucleotides: 9.

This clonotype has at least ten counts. The CDR3 sequence: CASSPGPITEAFF. CDR3 nucleotide sequence: TGTGCCAGCAGCCCCGGACCGATCACTGAAGCTTTCTTT. The V call is TRBV7-6, the J call TRBJ1-1, with D unclear. V was trimmed by 5 bases and J by 4 bases, leaving 11 bases between them. Germline CDR1 and CDR2: SGHVS and FNYEAQ. This CDR3 has 13 residues.

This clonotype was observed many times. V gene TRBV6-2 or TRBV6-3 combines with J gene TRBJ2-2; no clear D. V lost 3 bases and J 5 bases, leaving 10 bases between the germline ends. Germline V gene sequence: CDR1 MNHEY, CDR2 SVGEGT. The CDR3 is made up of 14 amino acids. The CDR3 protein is CASSYYSGTGELFF. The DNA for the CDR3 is TGTGCCAGCAGTTATTACTCCGGGACCGGGGAGCTGTTTTTT.

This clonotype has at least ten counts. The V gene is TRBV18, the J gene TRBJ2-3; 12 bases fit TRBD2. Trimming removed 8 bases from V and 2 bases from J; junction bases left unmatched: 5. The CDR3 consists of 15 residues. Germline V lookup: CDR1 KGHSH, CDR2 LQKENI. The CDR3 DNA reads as TGTGCCAGCAGCAGGACTAGCGGGGACACAGATACGCAGTATTTT. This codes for CASSRTSGDTDTQYF.

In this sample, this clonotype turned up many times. The CDR3 DNA is TGCAGCGCAATAGATCCGGCAGGGGAGCAGTACTTC. Translation: CSAIDPAGEQYF. The chain recombines TRBV29-1 with TRBJ2-7, with D possibly being TRBD1 (5 bases). Trimming pared 7 bases from V and 7 bases from J, leaving 17 bases between. Germline values: CDR1 SQVTM, CDR2 ANQGSEA. CDR3 length equals 12 residues.

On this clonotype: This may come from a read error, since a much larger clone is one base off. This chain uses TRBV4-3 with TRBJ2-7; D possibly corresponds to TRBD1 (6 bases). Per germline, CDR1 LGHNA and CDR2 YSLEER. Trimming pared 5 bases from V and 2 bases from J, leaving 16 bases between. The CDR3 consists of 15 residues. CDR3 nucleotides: TGCGCCAGCAGCAAGTCCGTGACAGGCCCCTACGAGCAGTACTTC. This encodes CASSKSVTGPYEQYF.

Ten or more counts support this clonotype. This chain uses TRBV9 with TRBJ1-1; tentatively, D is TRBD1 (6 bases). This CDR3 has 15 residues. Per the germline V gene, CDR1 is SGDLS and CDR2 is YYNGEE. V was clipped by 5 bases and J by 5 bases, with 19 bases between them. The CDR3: CASRLDEGGTTEAFF. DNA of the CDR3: TGTGCCAGCAGATTAGACGAGGGGGGTACGACTGAAGCTTTCTTT.

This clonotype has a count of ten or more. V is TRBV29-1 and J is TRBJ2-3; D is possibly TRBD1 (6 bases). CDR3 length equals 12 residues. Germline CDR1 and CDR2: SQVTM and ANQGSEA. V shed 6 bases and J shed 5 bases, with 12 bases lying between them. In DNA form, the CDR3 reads TGCAGCGTGACAGGCTATGGAGATACGCAGTATTTT. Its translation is CSVTGYGDTQYF.

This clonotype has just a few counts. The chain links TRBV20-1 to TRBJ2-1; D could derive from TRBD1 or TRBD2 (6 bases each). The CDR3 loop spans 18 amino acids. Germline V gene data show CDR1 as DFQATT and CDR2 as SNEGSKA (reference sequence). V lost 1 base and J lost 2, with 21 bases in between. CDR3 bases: TGCAGTGCTAGAGTTGGGGGGCTTAACGGAGCCACCTACAATGAGCAGTTCTTC. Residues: CSARVGGLNGATYNEQFF.

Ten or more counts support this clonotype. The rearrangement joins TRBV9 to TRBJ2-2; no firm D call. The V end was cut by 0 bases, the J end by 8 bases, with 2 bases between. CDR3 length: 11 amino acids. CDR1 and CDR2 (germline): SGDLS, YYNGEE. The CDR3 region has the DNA TGTGCCAGCAGCGTAGAAGGGGAGCTGTTTTTT. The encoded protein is CASSVEGELFF.

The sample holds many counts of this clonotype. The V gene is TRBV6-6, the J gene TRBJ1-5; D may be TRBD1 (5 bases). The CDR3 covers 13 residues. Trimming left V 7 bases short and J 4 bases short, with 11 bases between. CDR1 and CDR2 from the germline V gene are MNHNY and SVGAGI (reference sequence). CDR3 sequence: CASNPTVNQPQHF. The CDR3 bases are TGTGCCAGCAACCCGACAGTAAATCAGCCCCAGCATTTT.

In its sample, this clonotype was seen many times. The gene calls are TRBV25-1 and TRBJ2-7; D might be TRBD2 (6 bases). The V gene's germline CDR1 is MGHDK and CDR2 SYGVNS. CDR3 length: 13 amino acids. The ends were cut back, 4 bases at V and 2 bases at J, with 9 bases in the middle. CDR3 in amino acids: CASSVWGAYEQYF. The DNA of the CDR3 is TGTGCCAGCAGTGTCTGGGGGGCCTACGAGCAGTACTTC.

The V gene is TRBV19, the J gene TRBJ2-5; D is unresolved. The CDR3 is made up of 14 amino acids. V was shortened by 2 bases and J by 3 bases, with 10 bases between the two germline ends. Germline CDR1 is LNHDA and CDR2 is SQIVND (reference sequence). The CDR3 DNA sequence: TGTGCCAGTAGTATAATCATTTCCGAAGAGACCCAGTACTTC. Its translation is CASSIIISEETQYF.

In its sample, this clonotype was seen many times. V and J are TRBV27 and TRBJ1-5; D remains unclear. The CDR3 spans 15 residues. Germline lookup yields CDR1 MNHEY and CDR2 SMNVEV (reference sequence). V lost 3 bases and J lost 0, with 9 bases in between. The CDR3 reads CASSLSGYSNQPQHF. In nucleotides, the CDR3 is TGTGCCAGCAGTTTGTCCGGATATAGCAATCAGCCCCAGCATTTT.

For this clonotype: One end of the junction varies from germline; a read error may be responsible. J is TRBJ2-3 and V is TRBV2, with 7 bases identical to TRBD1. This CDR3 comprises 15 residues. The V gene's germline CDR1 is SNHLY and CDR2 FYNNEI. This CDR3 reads CASSAGGHSTGTQYF. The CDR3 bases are TGTGCCAGCAGTGCAGGGGGACATAGCACAGGTACGCAGTATTTT.

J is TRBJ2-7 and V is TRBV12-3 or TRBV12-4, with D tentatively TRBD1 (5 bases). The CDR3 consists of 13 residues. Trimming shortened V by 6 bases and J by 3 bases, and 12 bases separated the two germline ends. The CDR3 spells CASRRTGDYEQYF. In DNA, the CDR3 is TGTGCCAGCAGACGAACAGGAGACTACGAGCAGTACTTC.

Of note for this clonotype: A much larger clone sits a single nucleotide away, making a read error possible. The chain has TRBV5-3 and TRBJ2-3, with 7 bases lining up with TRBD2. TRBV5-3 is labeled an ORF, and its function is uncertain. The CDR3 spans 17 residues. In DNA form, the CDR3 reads TGTGCCAGCAGCTTGGGGGGAGGGGCCCCCGCCACAGATACGCAGTATTTT. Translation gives CASSLGGGAPATDTQYF.

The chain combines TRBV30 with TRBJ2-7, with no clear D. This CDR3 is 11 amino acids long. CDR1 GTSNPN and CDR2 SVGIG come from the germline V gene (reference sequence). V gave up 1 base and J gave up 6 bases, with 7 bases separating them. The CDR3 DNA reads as TGTGCCTGGAGTGGGGGTGTCGAGCAGTACTTC. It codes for CAWSGGVEQYF. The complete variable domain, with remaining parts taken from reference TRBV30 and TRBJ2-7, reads SQTIHQWPATLVQPVGSPLSLECTVEGTSNPNLYWYRQAAGRGLQLLFYSVGIGQISSEVPQNLSASRPQDRQFILSSKKLLLSDSGFYLCAWSGGVEQYFGPGTRLTVT.

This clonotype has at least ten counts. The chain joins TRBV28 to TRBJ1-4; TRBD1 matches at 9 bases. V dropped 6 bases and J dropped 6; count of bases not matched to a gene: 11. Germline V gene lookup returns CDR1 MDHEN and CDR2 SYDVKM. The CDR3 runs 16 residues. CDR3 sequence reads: CASRPSRRTGDEKLFF. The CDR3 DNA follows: TGTGCCAGCAGACCGAGTCGTAGGACAGGGGATGAAAAACTGTTTTTT. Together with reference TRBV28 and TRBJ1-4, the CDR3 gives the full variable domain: DVKVTQSSRYLVKRTGEKVFLECVQDMDHENMFWYRQDPGLGLRLIYFSYDVKMKEKGDIPEGYSVSREKKERFSLILESASTNQTSMYLCASRPSRRTGDEKLFFGSGTQLSVL.

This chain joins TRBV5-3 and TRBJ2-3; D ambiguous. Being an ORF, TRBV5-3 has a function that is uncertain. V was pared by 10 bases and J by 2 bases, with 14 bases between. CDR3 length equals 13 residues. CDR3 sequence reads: CAGSFRATDTQYF. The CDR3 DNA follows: TGTGCCGGCAGCTTTCGGGCCACAGATACGCAGTATTTT.

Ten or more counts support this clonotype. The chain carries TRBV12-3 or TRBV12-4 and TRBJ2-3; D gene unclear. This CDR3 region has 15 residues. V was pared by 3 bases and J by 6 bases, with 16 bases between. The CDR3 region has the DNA TGTGCCAGCAGTTTCAATTATAGAAGAGAGGATACGCAGTATTTT. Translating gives CASSFNYRREDTQYF.

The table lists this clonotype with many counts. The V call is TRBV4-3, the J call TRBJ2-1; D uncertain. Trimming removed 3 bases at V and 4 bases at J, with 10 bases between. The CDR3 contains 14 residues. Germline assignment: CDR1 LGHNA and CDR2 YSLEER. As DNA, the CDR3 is TGCGCCAGCAGCCAGTTCAAGGAGTACAATGAGCAGTTCTTC. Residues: CASSQFKEYNEQFF.

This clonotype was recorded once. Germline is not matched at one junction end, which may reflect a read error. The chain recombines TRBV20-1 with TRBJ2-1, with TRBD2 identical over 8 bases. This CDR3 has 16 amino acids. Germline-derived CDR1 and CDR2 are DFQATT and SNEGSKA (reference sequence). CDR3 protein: CSARLAGGAAYNEQLF. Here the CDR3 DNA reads TGCAGTGCTCGCCTAGCCGGGGGGGCGGCCTACAATGAGCAGCTCTTC.

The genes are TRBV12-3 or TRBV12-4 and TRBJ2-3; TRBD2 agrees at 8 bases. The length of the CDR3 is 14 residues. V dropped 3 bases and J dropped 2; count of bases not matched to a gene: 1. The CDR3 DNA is TGTGCCAGCAGTTTGACTAGCGACACAGATACGCAGTATTTT. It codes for CASSLTSDTDTQYF.

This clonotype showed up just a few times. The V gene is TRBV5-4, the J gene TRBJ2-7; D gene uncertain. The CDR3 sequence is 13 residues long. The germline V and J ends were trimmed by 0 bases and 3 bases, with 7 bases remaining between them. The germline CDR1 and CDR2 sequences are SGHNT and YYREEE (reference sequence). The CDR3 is CASSLGPIYEQYF. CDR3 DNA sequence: TGTGCCAGCAGCTTGGGCCCCATCTACGAGCAGTACTTC.

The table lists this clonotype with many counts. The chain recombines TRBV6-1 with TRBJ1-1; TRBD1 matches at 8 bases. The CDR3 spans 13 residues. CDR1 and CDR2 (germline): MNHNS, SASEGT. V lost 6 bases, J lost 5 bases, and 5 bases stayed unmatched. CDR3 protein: CASRDRVRTEAFF. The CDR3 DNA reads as TGTGCCAGCAGGGACAGGGTAAGGACTGAAGCTTTCTTT.

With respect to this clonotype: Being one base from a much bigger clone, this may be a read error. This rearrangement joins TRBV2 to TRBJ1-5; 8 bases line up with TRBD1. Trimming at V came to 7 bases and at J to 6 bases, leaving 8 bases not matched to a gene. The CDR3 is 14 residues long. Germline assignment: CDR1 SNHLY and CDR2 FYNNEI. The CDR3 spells CASMDRDNSQPQHF. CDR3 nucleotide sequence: TGTGCCAGCATGGACAGGGATAATTCTCAGCCCCAGCATTTT.

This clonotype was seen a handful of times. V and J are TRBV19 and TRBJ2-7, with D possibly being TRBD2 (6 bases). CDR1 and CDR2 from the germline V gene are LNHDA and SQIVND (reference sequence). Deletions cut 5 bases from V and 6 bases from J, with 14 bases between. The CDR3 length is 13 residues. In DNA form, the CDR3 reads TGTGCCAGTAGTCCTCTTTCCGGGGGCGAGCAGTACTTC. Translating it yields CASSPLSGGEQYF. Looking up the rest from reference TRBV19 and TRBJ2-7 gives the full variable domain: DGGITQSPKYLFRKEGQNVTLSCEQNLNHDAMYWYRQDPGQGLRLIYYSQIVNDFQKGDIAEGYSVSREKKESFPLTVTSAQKNPTAFYLCASSPLSGGEQYFGPGTRLTVT.

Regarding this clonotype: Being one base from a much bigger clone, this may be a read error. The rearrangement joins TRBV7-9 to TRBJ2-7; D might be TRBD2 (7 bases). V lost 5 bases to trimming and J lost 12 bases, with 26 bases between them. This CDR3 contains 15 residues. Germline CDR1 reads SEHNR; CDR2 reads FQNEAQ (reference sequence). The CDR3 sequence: CASSPQGAGAPQRYF. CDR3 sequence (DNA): TGTGCCAGCAGCCCACAAGGGGCGGGGGCGCCACAGCGGTACTTC. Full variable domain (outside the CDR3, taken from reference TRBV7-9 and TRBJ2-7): DTGVSQNPRHKITKRGQNVTFRCDPISEHNRLYWYRQTLGQGPEFLTYFQNEAQLEKSRLLSDRFSAERPKGSFSTLEIQRTEQGDSAMYLCASSPQGAGAPQRYFGPGTRLTVT.